The TCR beta chain under discussion was sequenced for a study of T cell repertoires in cytomegalovirus infection. Study as a whole: Carrying CMV and the relevant HLA type showed in public TCR beta signatures. General observations from the study: Public TCR beta family frequency separated CMV-and-HLA carriers, including in an independent cohort. HLA-C-restricted CMV-specific TCR beta clonotypes prevailed in the ex vivo response.

This clonotype was seen more than once but under ten times. Its specificity is not known. TCRdb analysed the reads with MiXCR anew, one entry per CDR3 protein. The table records some 110,000 distinct CDR3 sequences, around 9.1% of them present only once. Trimming pared 5 bases from V and 7 bases from J, leaving 11 bases between. This CDR3 is built from 12 residues. Germline lookup yields CDR1 MNHNS and CDR2 SASEGT. This chain connects TRBV6-1 to TRBJ1-2; weak D call: TRBD1 (5 bases). The sequence came from a human donor in good health (CMV status not recorded). Some clones in this sample may be carry-over from other donors' samples. The sequenced material came from PBMCs, sequenced either directly or after in vitro stimulation (not recorded which). CDR3 sequence (DNA): TGTGCCAGCAGTTATGCTGGGGGTGGCTACACCTTC. This sequence encodes CASSYAGGGYTF.